The source of this T cell receptor beta chain is a study of regulatory T cells in long-lasting Graves disease. Whole-study results and caveats: Persistent Graves' patients showed less TCR diversity than newly diagnosed patients showed. Accuracy may have been reduced by the small sample size.

Both iRepertoire HTBI primers and Arm-PCR of CDR3 regions were used to build the TCR beta libraries. TCRdb re-called the multiplex PCR reads through MiXCR, storing one row per CDR3 protein. This sample has about 430,000 distinct CDR3 sequences; 15% occur once, and the top ten carry about 7.8%. This clonotype was observed at least ten times. Its antigen is as yet unknown. Time point of the sample: newly diagnosed GD, antithyroid drugs for less than 3 months. PBMC-extracted RNA yielded the TCR library. The diagnosis of Graves' disease used American Thyroid Association guidelines. The CDR3 totals 13 residues. Trimming removed 1 base from V and 4 bases from J, with 8 bases in between. The V gene's germline CDR1 is MNHNS and CDR2 SASEGT. The same data also contributed to another study, on T cells in Graves' hyperthyroidism and ophthalmopathy.

The clonotype comes from a woman aged 40 to 50 with Graves disease. Source: peripheral blood mononuclear cells (PBMCs), taken at new diagnosis, from a patient treated with antithyroid drugs. The rearrangement joins TRBV6-1 to TRBJ2-7; D is unresolved. The CDR3 nucleotides read TGTGCCAGCAGTGAAGTCATTACTTACGAGCAGTACTTC. Its protein is CASSEVITYEQYF.